This T cell receptor (beta chain) was documented in a study of liver allograft versus peripheral blood T cells (dated by TCRdb to about 2020). For the study in its entirety: T cell receptor repertoires present within transplanted livers were compared with repertoires in the peripheral blood of liver transplant recipients. Points the paper makes about the study in general: T cell receptor repertoires inside liver allografts were reported to differ from those detected in peripheral blood.

According to the germline V gene, CDR1 reads MNHEY and CDR2 reads SVGAGI. V and J are truncated by 2 bases and 4 bases respectively, leaving an intervening sequence of 2 bases. The CDR3 sequence holds 12 residues, the cysteine and phenylalanine included. The only DNA kept is the CDR3, 36 bases in frame from the first base. Taking its sample share into account, this clonotype is medium-sized (0.01 to 0.1%). Its antigen specificity is not known. No much larger clone exists at a distance of one base, and base qualities are not known. The data were produced on an Illumina MiSeq. The public reads were run again by TCRdb, first through fastp at Q25 and then through MiXCR, and only productive beta chains were kept. Entries that share a CDR3 protein sequence are merged under the most common genes and DNA. The sample includes 3,500 to 4,000 distinct CDR3 sequences, with 15% observed a single time. The top ten constitute approximately 4.2% of the sample.

The chain couples TRBV6-5 to TRBJ2-2, with the identity of the D gene unclear. The sequence derives from a human patient who had a liver transplant. Following transplantation, T cells from the graft donor may be among those present. The CDR3 amino acid sequence is: CASSYATGELFF. The base sequence is TGTGCCAGCAGTTACGCCACCGGGGAGCTGTTTTTT.